This TCR beta chain was sequenced in a study of PD-1 blockade in classical Hodgkin lymphoma (dated by TCRdb to 2018 to 2021). Turning to the overall study: Nivolumab dosing was 3 mg/kg intravenously every 2 weeks, continuing until either disease progression or unacceptable toxicity. The study used CyTOF and TCR beta sequencing to define a peripheral blood immune signature of response to PD-1 blockade in classical Hodgkin lymphoma. Study-level results and caveats: Baseline TCR diversity was reported as lower in newly diagnosed patients than in healthy donors, and lower still in relapsed/refractory patients. A significant rise by C4D1 was seen in CD4+ but not CD8+ TCR diversity (p=0.0027 vs p=0.16), with the rise being most apparent in complete responders (p=0.02). The study was restricted to a single clinical trial cohort, and the causes of repertoire differences, possibly disease activity or prior therapy, were left undefined. Patients starting nivolumab less than 1 year after ASCT had lower diversity and were excluded from later analyses to avoid confounding by immune reconstitution. Baseline diversity similar to that of newly diagnosed patients was observed in trial patients achieving complete response, whereas significantly lower diversity was observed in partial responders and progressors.

Points on this clone: No cognate antigen has been identified for it. No much larger clone exists at a distance of one base, and base qualities are not known.

The time point label of this sample denotes: cycle 1 day 1 (C1D1), immediately before nivolumab initiation. Every trial patient had relapsed following autologous stem cell transplantation, and prior brentuximab vedotin exposure was what differed among cohorts A, B and C. The trial cohort was composed of 55 to 65 patients with relapsed/refractory classical Hodgkin lymphoma, for whom complete response, partial response or progressive disease was recorded as best overall response. Single-agent nivolumab was administered to trial patients in the multi-cohort phase II CheckMate 205 trial. An independent review committee assessed best overall response by applying the 2007 International Working Group response criteria. Trial PBMCs were obtained immediately prior to nivolumab initiation (C1D1) and on therapy at cycle 2 day 1 and cycle 4 day 1. Peripheral blood was collected in 8 mL Vacutainer Cell Preparation Tubes, from which PBMCs were isolated by centrifugation and then cryopreserved.

The Qiagen DNeasy kit was used to extract genomic DNA from unsorted PBMCs and from the negatively selected CD4+ and CD8+ fractions. TCR beta CDR3 regions were subjected to amplification by immunoSEQ multiplex PCR with primers that anneal to V and J segments. Amplification bias was minimized using a synthetic immune receptor repertoire, and residual bias was removed computationally after sequencing. The authors processed their data as follows. Custom Python scripts were used to quantify repertoire diversity as the Shannon entropy index. The unsorted, CD4+ and CD8+ repertoires were each analyzed separately, with the exception of combined analyses, where CD4+ and CD8+ sequences were merged in silico. A clone was considered expanded if an increase in frequency of at least 2-fold after treatment relative to C1D1 was found, and a pseudocount of 0.5 was applied to clones undetected at baseline. Clones with 0 or 1 copy at C1D1 were classified as singleton clones, and clones with 2 or more copies were classified as non-singleton clones. Clones expanded in unsorted samples were labelled as CD4+, CD8+ or unknown by matching protein sequences in sorted samples from the same patient. Wilcoxon tests on paired samples were used to test diversity changes from C1D1 to C4D1. TCRdb limited this immuneACCESS table to in-frame rearrangements with V and J called. A share of clones is missing; checked studies link under half to unresolved V genes, and the rest is unexplained. V, J and clone size are taken as reported in that table, and D and trimming were inferred from the DNA itself. In this sample the table shows about 84,000 clones, about nine tenths of which occur a single time. Less than 25% of the sample comes from the top ten.

CDR1 and CDR2 are drawn from the germline V gene: SGHRS, YFSETQ. Trimming removed 4 bases from V and 1 base from J; the gene matches leave 5 bases unexplained. The CDR3 goes from the cysteine to the phenylalanine over 15 residues. Only CDR3 DNA is held: 45 bases, read in frame from base 1. The sample consisted of peripheral blood mononuclear cells (PBMCs), taken at baseline. This clonotype originated in a human donor with classical Hodgkin lymphoma. The V and J genes are TRBV5-1 and TRBJ2-7, with 10 bases matching TRBD2. The nucleotides read TGCGCCAGCAGCCCCAGGACTAGCGGTTCCTACGAGCAGTACTTC. Protein translation: CASSPRTSGSYEQYF.